This T cell receptor beta chain was obtained from a study of shared clonotypes between healthy human individuals. Notes on the study in general: Clonotypes which were not shared had lower generation probabilities than clonotypes that all four donors shared.

Sorted-subset replicate PCR reactions contained roughly 200 ng DNA, corresponding to some 29,000 T cell genomes. Profiling relied on immunoSEQ multiplex PCR, and the TCRdb table lists in-frame clones only, not all of them. The sample records hundreds of thousands of clones, about 92% being singletons. CDR1 and CDR2 from the germline V gene are SGHAT and FQNNGV. V lost 4 bases and J lost 4, with 17 bases in between. CDR3 length: 15 residues. Naive CD8 cells lacked CD45RO and underwent positive selection for CCR7, leaving out terminally differentiated effector memory CD45RA+ cells. With regard to this clone: Its antigen is currently unknown.

The sequence was collected from a man aged 30-40 years in good health. Sequencing used naive CD8+ T cells sorted from blood. The chain carries TRBV11-2 and TRBJ2-7, with D unclear. In DNA form, the CDR3 reads TGTGCCAGCAGCTCCTGGACCTCCGATGGGTACGAGCAGTACTTC. Protein: CASSSWTSDGYEQYF.